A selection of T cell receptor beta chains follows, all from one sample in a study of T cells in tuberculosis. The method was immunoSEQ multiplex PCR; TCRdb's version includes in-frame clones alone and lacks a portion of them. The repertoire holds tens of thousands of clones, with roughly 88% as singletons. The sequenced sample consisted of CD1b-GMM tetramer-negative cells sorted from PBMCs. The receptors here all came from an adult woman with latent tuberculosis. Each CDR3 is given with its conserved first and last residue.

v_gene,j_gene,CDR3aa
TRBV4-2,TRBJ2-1,CASSQVGLGRTSGDNEQFF
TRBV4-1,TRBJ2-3,CASSQPGTSIRTQYF
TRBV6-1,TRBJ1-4,CASSAGTGGEWLFF
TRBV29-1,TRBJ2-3,CSVEWDSSTDTQYF
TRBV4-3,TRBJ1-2,CASSQDFTGHYGYTF
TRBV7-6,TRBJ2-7,CASSAGQGSSYEQYF
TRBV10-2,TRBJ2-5,CASSMRGWRATETQYF
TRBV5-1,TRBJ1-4,CASRLGRGVYEKLFF
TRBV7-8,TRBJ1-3,CASSPAPGTGGTGNTIYF
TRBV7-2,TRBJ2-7,CASRETSGGGEQYF
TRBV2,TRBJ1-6,CATTNEVTYNSPLHF
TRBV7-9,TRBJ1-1,CASSYNQWTGKNTEAFF
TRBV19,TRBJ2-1,CASSISLAGTYNEQFF
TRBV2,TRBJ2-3,CASSLAGTDTQYF
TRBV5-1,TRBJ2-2,CASSSSGQGVTGELFF
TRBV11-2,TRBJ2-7,CASSLDSQGTYEQYF
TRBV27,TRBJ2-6,CASSSGSGANVLTF
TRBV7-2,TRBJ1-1,CASSVTGVTEAFF
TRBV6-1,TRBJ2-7,CASSAGAYEQYF
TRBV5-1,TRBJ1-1,CASSDGTMNTEAFF
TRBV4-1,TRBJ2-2,CASSQLAGDTGELFF
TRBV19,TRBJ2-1,CASSNRGGYNEQFF
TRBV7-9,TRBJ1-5,CASSSGTGGRGNQPQHF
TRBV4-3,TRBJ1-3,CASSPGTPSGNTIYF
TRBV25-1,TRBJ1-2,CASSERAPNYGYTF
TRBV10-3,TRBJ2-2,CAISEKTGLVSGAGELFF
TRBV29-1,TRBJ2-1,CSGTDLVSGGEIYNEQFF
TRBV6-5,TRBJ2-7,CASSYAGQSYEQYF
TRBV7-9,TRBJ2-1,CASSLSVRAGTYNEQFF
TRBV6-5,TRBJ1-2,CATRPVGEDGYTF
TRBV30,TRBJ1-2,CARDSRNYGYTF
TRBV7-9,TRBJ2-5,CASSPPYRTGRETQYF
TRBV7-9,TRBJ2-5,CASSLALDIETQYF
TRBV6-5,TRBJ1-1,CASSLLQVGTEAFF
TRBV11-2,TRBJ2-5,CASSPDRTGRARYF
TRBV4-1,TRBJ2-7,CASSQDRVEEGYEQYF
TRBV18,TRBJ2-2,CASSPEDPNTGELFF
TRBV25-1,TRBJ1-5,CASSDRDFHQPQHF
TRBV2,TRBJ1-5,CASSERSGGGNQPQHF
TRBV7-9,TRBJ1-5,CASRSSHNQPQHF
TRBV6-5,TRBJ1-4,CASSYQGAREKLFF
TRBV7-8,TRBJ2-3,CASSGGARTPDTQYF
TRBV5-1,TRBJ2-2,CASSGAGGNTGELFF
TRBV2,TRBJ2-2,CASSEGQGSGELFF
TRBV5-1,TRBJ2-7,CASSAGGASYEQYF
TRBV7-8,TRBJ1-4,CASSYGTGRWEKLFF